This T cell receptor beta chain is drawn from a study of early stage breast cancer tumors. Whole-study context: Most invasive tumors, about 75% of the 16, were ER+/PR+/HER2-. Study conclusions and caveats: Chain pairing and CD4, CD8 or FOXP3 expression were not captured. Most shared enriched TCRB sequences were commonly generated ones.

The CDR3 extends over 12 amino acids. The junction had 3 bases not matched to a gene; V was cut back by 6 bases and J by 3 bases. From germline, CDR1 is SGHDT and CDR2 YYEEEE. Points on this clone: The target antigen is unknown.

Each sample had two DNA replicates, roughly 0.5 ug blood or approximately 1.5 ug tissue. Some clones are missing from TCRdb's copy, which holds only in-frame ones; the method was immunoSEQ multiplex PCR. The table records about 9,400 clones, over 60% of them present only once. The rearrangement links TRBV5-6 to TRBJ2-7, with 7 bases matching TRBD2. Sequenced material: breast tumor tissue. This TCR derives from a person between 45 and 65 years old with breast cancer. The CDR3 nucleotides are TGTGCCAGCACCCGGGGGGTCTACGAGCAGTACTTC. This translates into CASTRGVYEQYF.